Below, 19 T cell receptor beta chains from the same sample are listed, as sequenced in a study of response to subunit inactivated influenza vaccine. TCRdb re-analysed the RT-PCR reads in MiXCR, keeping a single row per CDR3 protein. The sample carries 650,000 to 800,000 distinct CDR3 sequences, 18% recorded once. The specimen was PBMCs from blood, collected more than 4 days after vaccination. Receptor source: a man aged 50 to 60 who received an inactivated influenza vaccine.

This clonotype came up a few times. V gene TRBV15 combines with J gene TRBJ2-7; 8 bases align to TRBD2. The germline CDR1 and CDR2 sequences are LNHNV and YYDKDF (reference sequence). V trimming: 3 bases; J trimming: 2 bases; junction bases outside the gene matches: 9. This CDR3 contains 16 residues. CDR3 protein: CATSRDFSGVPYEQYF. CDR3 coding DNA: TGTGCCACCAGCAGGGATTTTAGCGGGGTTCCCTACGAGCAGTACTTC.

CDR3 coding DNA: TGCAGCGCCCTAACTCGGACTAGAGCAGATACGCAGTATTTT. Protein: CSALTRTRADTQYF. The chain combines TRBV29-1 with TRBJ2-3; 7 bases are a match to TRBD2. The germline V gene has CDR1 SQVTM and CDR2 ANQGSEA. The CDR3 spans 14 residues. Losses at the gene ends were 7 bases for V and 4 bases for J; bases not matched to a gene: 11.

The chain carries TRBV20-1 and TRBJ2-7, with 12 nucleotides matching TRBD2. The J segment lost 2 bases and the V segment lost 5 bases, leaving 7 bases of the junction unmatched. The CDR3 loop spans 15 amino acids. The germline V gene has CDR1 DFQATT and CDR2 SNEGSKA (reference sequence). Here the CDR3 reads CSALTSGSWTYEQYF. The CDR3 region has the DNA TGCAGTGCTCTGACTAGCGGGAGTTGGACCTACGAGCAGTACTTC.

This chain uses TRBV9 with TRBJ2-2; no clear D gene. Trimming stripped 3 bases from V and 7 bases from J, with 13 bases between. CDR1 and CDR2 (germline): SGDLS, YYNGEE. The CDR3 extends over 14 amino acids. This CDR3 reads CASSEGRFGGELFF. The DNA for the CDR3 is TGTGCCAGCAGCGAAGGACGGTTCGGCGGGGAGCTGTTTTTT.

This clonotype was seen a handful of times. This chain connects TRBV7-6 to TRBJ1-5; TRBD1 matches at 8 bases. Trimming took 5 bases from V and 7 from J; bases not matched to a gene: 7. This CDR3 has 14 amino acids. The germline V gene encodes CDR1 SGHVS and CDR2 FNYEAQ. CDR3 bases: TGTGCCAGCAGCCTACAGGGGGGCATACAGCCCCAGCATTTT. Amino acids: CASSLQGGIQPQHF.

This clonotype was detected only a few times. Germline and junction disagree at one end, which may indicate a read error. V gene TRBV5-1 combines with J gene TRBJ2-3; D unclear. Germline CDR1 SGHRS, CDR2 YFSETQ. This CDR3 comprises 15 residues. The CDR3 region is CASSLVARHTDTLYF. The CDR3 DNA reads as TGCGCCAGCAGCTTGGTGGCACGGCACACAGATACGCTGTATTTT.

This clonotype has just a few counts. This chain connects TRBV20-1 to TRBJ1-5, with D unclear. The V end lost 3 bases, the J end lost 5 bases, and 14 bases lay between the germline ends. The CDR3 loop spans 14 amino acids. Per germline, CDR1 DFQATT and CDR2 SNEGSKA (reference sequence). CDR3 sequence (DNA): TGCAGTGCTAGGGTCCCAGGATTCGATCAGCCCCAGCATTTT. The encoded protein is CSARVPGFDQPQHF.

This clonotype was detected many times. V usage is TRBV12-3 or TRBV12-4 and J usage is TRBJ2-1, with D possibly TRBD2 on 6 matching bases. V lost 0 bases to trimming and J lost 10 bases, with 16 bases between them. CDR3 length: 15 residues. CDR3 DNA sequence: TGTGCCAGCAGTTTAGCGACGATTGGCGGGATAGAGCAGTTCTTC. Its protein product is CASSLATIGGIEQFF.

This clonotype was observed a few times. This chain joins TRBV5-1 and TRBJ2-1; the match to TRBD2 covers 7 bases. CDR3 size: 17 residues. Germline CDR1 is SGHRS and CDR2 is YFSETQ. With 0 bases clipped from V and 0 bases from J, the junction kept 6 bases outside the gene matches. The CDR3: CASSLVPSGNSYNEQFF. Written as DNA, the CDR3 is TGCGCCAGCAGCTTGGTGCCTAGCGGAAACTCCTACAATGAGCAGTTCTTC.

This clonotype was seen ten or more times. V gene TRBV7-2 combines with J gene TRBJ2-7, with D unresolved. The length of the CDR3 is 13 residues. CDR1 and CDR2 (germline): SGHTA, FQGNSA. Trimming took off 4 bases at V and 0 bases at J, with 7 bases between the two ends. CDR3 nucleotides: TGTGCCAGCAGCTCCCGAGGCTCCTACGAGCAGTACTTC. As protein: CASSSRGSYEQYF.

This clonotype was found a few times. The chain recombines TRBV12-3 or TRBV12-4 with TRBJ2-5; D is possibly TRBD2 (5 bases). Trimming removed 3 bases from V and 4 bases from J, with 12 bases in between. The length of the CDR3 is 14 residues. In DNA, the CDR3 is TGTGCCAGCAGTTTCTCAGCTAGCAGAGAGACCCAGTACTTC. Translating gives CASSFSASRETQYF.

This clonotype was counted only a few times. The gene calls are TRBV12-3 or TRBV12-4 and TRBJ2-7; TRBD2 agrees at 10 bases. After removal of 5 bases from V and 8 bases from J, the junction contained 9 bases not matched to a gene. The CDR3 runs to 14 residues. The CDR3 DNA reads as TGTGCCAGCAGTGAGCTAGCGGGGGCGTCCCAGCAGTACTTC. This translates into CASSELAGASQQYF.

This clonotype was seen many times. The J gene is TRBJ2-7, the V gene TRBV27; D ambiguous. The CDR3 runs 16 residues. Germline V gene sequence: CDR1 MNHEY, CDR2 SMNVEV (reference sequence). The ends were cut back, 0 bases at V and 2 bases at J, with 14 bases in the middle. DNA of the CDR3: TGTGCCAGCAGTTTATCAGGCCCGACTGGCCCCTACGAGCAGTACTTC. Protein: CASSLSGPTGPYEQYF.

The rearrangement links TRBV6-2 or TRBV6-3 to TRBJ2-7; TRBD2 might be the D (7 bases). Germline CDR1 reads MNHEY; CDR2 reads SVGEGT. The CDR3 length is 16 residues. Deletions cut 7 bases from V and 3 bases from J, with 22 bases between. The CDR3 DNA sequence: TGTGCCAGCACCGCGGATATCGCGGGGGCCTACTACGAGCAGTACTTC. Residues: CASTADIAGAYYEQYF.

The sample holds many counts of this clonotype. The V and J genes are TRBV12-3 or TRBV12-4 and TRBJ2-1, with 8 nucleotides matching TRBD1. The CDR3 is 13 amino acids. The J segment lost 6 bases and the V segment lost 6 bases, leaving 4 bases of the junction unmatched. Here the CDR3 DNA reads TGTGCCAGCAGAAGAACAGGGGGCAATGAGCAGTTCTTC. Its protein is CASRRTGGNEQFF.

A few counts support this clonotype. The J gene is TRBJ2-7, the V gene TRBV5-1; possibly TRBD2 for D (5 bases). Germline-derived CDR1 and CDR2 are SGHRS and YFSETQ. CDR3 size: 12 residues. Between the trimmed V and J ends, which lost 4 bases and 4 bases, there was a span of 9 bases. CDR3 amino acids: CASSDYGYEQYF. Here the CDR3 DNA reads TGCGCCAGCAGCGACTACGGTTACGAGCAGTACTTC.

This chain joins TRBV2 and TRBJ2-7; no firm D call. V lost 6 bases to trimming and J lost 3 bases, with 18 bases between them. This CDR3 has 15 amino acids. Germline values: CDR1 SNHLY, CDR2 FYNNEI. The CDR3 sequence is CASSDFGGGLYEQYF. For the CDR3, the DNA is TGTGCCAGCAGCGACTTCGGTGGTGGCCTCTACGAGCAGTACTTC.

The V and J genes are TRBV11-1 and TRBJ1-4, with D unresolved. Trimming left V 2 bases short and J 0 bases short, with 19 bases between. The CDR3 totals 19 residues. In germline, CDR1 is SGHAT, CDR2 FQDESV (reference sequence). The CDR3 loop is CASSLRPLGKRATNEKLFF. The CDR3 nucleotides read TGTGCCAGCAGCTTAAGGCCATTGGGAAAACGGGCAACTAATGAAAAACTGTTTTTT.

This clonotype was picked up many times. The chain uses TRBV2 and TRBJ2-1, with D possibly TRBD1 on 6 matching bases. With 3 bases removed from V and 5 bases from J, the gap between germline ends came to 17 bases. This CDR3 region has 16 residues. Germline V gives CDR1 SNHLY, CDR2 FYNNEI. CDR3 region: CASSERSIRGNNEQFF. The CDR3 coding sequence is TGTGCCAGCAGTGAGCGGTCCATAAGGGGGAACAATGAGCAGTTCTTC.